This T cell receptor (beta chain) comes out of a study of T-cell reconstitution after alpha-beta-depleted transplantation in children. The CDR3 contains 14 residues. J lost 3 bases, V lost 4 bases, and 8 bases had no gene match. The germline V gene has CDR1 DFQATT and CDR2 SNEGSKA (reference sequence). This clonotype was seen ten or more times. Its specificity is not known. Preparing the TCRbeta library involved the use of unique molecular identifiers. Using its own MiXCR run on the PCR reads, TCRdb lists one record per CDR3 protein. The sample lists around 700,000 distinct CDR3 sequences, about 12% occurring once. Study-level points and caveats: At around two months after transplant, the alpha-beta T cells were reportedly derived from several hundred expanded clones that came from non-depleted graft cells.

The V and J genes are TRBV20-1 and TRBJ2-5; 7 bases map to TRBD1. The source is a girl aged 2 to 9 with congenital amegakaryocytic thrombocytopenia, due to receive a stem cell transplant. The source material was PBMCs, sampled before TCRalphabeta/CD19-depleted stem cell transplant. The CDR3 region is CSATPPTGKETQYF. As DNA, the CDR3 is TGCAGTGCTACCCCCCCGACAGGGAAAGAGACCCAGTACTTC.